The TCR beta chain under discussion was sequenced for a study of T cell clones after liver transplantation. TCRdb keeps only in-frame clones here, not all; method: immunoSEQ multiplex PCR. The sample has more than 95,000 clones, 82% seen once; the top ten hold around 0.94%. V shed 5 bases and J shed 0 bases, with 11 bases lying between them. Germline loops: CDR1 LNHDA, CDR2 SQIVND (reference sequence). The CDR3 loop spans 14 amino acids. The receptor's source is a human donor who received a liver transplant. The V call is TRBV19, the J call TRBJ2-7; the D gene could be TRBD1 or TRBD2 (5 bases each). The input for sequencing was CD4+ T cells from blood, taken before liver transplant. CDR3 protein: CASSPGTDSYEQYF. In nucleotides, the CDR3 is TGTGCCAGTAGTCCCGGGACGGACTCCTACGAGCAGTACTTC.